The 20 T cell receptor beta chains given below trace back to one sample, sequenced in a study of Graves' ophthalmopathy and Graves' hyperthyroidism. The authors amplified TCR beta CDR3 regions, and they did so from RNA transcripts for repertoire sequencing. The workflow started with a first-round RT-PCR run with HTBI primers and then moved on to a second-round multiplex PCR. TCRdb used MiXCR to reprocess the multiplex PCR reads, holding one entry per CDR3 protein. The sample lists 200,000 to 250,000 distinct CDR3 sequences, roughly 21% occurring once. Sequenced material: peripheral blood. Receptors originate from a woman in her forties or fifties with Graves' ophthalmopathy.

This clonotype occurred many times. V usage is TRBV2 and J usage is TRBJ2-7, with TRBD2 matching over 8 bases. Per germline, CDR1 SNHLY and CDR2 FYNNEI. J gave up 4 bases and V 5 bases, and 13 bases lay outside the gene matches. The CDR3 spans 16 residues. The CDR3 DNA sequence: TGTGCCAGCAGTTATGGTAGAACCGCGGGGGGTTACGAGCAGTACTTC. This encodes CASSYGRTAGGYEQYF.

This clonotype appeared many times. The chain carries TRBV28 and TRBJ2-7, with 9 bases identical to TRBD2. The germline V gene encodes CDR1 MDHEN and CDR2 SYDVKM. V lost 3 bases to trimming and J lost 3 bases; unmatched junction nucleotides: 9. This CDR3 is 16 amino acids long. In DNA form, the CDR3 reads TGTGCCAGCAGTTTTCTCAGGACTAGCGAATTCTACGAGCAGTACTTC. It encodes CASSFLRTSEFYEQYF.

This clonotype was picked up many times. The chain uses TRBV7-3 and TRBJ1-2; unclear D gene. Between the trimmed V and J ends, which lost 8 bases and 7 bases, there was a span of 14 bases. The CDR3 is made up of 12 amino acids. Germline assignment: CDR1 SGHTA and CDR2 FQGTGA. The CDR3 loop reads CASLQRLPGYTF. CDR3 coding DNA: TGTGCCAGCTTGCAAAGGCTTCCTGGCTACACCTTC.

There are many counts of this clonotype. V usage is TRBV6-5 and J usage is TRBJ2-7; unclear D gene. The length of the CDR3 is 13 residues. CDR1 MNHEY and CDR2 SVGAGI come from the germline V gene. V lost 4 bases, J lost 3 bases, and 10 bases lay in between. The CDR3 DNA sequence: TGTGCCAGCAGTTCCCGCCGAATCTACGAGCAGTACTTC. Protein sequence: CASSSRRIYEQYF.

Written as DNA, the CDR3 is TGTGCCAGCAGCCTGGGACACCTCAACGAGCAGTACTTC. It codes for CASSLGHLNEQYF. This chain links TRBV6-2 or TRBV6-3 with TRBJ2-7; D perhaps matches TRBD1 (6 bases). The CDR3 contains 13 residues. V was cut by 6 bases and J by 5 bases, with 14 bases left in between. The germline gives CDR1 MNHEY, CDR2 SVGEGT.

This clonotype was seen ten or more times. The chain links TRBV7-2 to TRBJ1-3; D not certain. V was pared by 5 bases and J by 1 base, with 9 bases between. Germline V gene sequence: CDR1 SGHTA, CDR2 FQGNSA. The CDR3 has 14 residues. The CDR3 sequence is CASSRRGSGNTIYF. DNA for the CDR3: TGTGCCAGCAGCCGTCGTGGATCTGGAAACACCATATATTTT. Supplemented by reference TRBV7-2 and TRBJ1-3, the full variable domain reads GAGVSQSPSNKVTEKGKDVELRCDPISGHTALYWYRQSLGQGLEFLIYFQGNSAPDKSGLPSDRFSAERTGGSVSTLTIQRTQQEDSAVYLCASSRRGSGNTIYFGEGSWLTVV.

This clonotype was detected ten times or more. The DNA for the CDR3 is TGCGCCACCTCTCCCCTTAGCGGGAGTCGGGAGACCCAGTACTTC. This gives the protein CATSPLSGSRETQYF. The rearrangement links TRBV5-1 to TRBJ2-5, with TRBD2 matching 9 bases. This CDR3 contains 15 residues. V shed 9 bases and J 5 bases; nucleotides not matched to a gene: 14. Germline loops: CDR1 SGHRS, CDR2 YFSETQ.

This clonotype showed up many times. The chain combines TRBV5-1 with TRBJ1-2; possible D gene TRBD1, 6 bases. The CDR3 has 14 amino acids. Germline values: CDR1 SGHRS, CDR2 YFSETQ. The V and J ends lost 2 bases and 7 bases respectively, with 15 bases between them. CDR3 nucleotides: TGCGCCAGCAGCTTCGCCGGACAGTTCGGTGGCTACACCTTC. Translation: CASSFAGQFGGYTF.

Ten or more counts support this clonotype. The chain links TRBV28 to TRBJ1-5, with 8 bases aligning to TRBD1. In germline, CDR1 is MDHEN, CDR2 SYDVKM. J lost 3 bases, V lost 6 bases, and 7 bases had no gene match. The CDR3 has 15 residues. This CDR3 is CASSRTGNFNQPQHF. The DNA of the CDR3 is TGTGCCAGCAGCCGGACAGGGAATTTCAATCAGCCCCAGCATTTT.

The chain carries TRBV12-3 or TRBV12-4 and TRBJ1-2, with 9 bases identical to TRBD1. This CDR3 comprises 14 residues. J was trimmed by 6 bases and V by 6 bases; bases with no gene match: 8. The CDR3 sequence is CASRGQGKENGYTF. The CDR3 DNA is TGTGCCAGCAGAGGACAGGGGAAAGAGAATGGCTACACCTTC.

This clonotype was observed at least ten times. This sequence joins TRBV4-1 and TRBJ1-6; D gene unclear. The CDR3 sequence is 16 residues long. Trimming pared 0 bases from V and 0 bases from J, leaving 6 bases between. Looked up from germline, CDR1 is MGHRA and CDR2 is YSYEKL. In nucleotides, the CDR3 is TGCGCCAGCAGCCAAGAAGTGCACTCCTATAATTCACCCCTCCACTTT. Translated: CASSQEVHSYNSPLHF.

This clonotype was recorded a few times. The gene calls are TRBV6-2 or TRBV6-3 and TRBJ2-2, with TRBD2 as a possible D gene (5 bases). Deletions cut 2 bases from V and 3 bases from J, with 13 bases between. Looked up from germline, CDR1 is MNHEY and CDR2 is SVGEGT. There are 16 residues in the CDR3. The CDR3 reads CASSYGVGADTGELFF. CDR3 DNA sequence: TGTGCCAGCAGTTACGGCGTAGGAGCGGACACCGGGGAGCTGTTTTTT.

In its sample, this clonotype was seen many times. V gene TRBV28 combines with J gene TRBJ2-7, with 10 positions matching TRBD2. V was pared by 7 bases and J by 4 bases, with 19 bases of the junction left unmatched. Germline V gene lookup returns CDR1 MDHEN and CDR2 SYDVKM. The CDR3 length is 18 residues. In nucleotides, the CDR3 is TGTGCCAGCAACGGCAGGGAATCCTCTAGCGGGAGCCTATACGAGCAGTACTTC. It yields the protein CASNGRESSSGSLYEQYF. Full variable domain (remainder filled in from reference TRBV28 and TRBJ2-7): DVKVTQSSRYLVKRTGEKVFLECVQDMDHENMFWYRQDPGLGLRLIYFSYDVKMKEKGDIPEGYSVSREKKERFSLILESASTNQTSMYLCASNGRESSSGSLYEQYFGPGTRLTVT.

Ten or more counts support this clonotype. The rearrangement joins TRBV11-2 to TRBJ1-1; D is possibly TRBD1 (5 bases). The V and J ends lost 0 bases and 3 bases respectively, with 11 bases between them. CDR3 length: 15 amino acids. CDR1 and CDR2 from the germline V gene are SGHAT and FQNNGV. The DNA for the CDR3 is TGTGCCAGCAGCTTAGATTTGGGAGGGGACACTGAAGCTTTCTTT. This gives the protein CASSLDLGGDTEAFF.

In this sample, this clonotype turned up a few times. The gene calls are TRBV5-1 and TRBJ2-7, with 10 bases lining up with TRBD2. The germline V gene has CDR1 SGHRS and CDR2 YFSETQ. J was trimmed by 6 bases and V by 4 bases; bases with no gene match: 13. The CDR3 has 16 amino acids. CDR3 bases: TGCGCCAGCAGCATTCCCGGGACTAGCGCACCGGGCGAGCAGTACTTC. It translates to CASSIPGTSAPGEQYF.

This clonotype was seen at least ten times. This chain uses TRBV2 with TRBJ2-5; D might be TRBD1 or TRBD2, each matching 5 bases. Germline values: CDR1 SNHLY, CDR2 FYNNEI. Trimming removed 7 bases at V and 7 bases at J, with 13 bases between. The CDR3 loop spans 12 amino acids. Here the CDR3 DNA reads TGTGCCAGCACGGGGACCGAAGGGACCCAGTACTTC. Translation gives CASTGTEGTQYF.

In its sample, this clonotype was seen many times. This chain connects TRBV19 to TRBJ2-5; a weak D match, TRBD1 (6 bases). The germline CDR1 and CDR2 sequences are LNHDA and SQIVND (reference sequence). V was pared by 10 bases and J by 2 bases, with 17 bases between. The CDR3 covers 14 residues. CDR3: CATRSGTSQETQYF. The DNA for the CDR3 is TGTGCCACCCGATCCGGGACAAGTCAAGAGACCCAGTACTTC.

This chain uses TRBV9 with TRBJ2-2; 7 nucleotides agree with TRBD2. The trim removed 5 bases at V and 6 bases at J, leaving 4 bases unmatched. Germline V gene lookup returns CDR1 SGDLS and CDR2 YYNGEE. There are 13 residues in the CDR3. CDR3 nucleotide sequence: TGTGCCAGCAGATCGGGGGGTTCCGGGGAGCTGTTTTTT. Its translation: CASRSGGSGELFF.

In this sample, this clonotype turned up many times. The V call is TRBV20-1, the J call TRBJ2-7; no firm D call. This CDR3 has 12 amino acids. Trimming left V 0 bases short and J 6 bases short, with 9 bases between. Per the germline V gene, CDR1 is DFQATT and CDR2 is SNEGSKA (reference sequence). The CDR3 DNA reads TGCAGTGCTAGAGATCGTCTCAGCGAGCAGTACTTC. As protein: CSARDRLSEQYF.

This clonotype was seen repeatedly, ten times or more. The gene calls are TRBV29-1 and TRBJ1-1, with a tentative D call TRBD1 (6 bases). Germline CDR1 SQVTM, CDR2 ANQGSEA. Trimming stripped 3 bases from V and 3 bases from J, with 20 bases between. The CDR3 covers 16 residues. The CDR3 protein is CSVDRGVGGSDTEAFF. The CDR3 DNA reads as TGCAGCGTTGATCGTGGCGTCGGGGGCTCCGACACTGAAGCTTTCTTT.